This T cell receptor beta chain was captured in a study of blood T cell repertoires in COVID-19. Looking at the study overall: Samples came from the United States, Italy and Spain, spanning acute and convalescent COVID-19. Sources were T cells, B-cell-depleted T cells, or PBMCs; the material itself was cDNA or gDNA.

Per the study methods: The authors estimated nucleated cell counts from reference gene primer amplification. TCRdb's table, derived via immunoSEQ multiplex PCR, lists solely in-frame clones and lacks some. V, J and clone size were drawn from that table, and D and trimming were deduced from the DNA. This table has 35,000 or so clones, roughly 90% appearing once. The CDR3 extends over 16 amino acids. J gave up 0 bases and V 4 bases, and 4 bases lay outside the gene matches. Germline V gene lookup returns CDR1 SGDLS and CDR2 YYNGEE. The clonotype originates from a man aged 60-69 years with active or convalescent COVID-19. Sample: peripheral blood. V gene TRBV9 combines with J gene TRBJ2-2, with TRBD1 matching over 9 bases. The CDR3 loop reads CASSIRDRANTGELFF. DNA for the CDR3: TGTGCCAGCAGCATCAGGGACAGGGCGAACACCGGGGAGCTGTTTTTT.